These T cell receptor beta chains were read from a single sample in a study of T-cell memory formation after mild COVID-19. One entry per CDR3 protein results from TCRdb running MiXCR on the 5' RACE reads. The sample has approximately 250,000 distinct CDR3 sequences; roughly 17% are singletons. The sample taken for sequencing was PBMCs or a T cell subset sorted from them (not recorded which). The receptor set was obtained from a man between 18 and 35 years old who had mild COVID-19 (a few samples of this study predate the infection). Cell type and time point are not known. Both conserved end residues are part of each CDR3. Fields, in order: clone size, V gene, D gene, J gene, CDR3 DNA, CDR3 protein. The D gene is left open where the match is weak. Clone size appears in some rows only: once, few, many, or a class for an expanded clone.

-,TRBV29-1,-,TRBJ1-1,TGCAGCGCGGCGTCGGCTGAAGCTTTCTTT,CSAASAEAFF
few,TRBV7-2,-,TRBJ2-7,TGTGCCAGCAGCCCCTACCTGGGACGGTCTTACGAGCAGTACTTC,CASSPYLGRSYEQYF
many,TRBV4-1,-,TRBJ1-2,TGCGCCAGCAGCCAAGAAAATTGGGACTATGGCTACACCTTC,CASSQENWDYGYTF
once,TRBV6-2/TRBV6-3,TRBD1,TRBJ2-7,TGTGCCAGCAGCACCATCGGGACAGGGCGGCCCTACGAGCAGTACTTC,CASSTIGTGRPYEQYF
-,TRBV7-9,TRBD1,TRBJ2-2,TGTGCCAGCAGCGGCCGGGACAGTAGGAACACCGGGGAGCTGTTTTTT,CASSGRDSRNTGELFF
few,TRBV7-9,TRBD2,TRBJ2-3,TGTGCCAGCTTGGCTAGCGGGGTGGATACGCAGTATTTT,CASLASGVDTQYF
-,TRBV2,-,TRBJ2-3,TGTGCCAGCCGCGGCCACCCCCGGGATACGCAGTATTTT,CASRGHPRDTQYF
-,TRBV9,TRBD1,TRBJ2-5,TGTGCCAGCAGCTTAACCTCAGGGACAGGGAGGACGGAGACCCAGTACTTC,CASSLTSGTGRTETQYF
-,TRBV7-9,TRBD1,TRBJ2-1,TGTGCCAGCAGCCGGGACAGGGGGAATTATGATGAGCAGTTCTTC,CASSRDRGNYDEQFF
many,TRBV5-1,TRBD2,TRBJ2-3,TGCGCCAGCAGCTTGACTGCTAGCGGGGAACCAACAGATACGCAGTATTTT,CASSLTASGEPTDTQYF
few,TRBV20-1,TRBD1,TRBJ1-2,TGCAGTGCTGACAGGGGTTACAACTATGGCTACACCTTC,CSADRGYNYGYTF
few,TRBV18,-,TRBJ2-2,TGTGCCAGCTCACCACGGGGACTCAGTAAAGTGGCCGGGGAGCTGTTTTTT,CASSPRGLSKVAGELFF
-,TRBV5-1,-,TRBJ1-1,TGCGCCAGCAGCTTGGACAGAAGGAACACTGAAGCTTTCTTT,CASSLDRRNTEAFF
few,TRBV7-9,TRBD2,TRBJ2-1,TGTGCCACCCTCCCGGGGACTAGCGGGGGAAGCTCCTACAATGAGCAGTTCTTC,CATLPGTSGGSSYNEQFF
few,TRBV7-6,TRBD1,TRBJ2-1,TGTGCCAGCAGCATACGAAACAGGGGGCACTACAATGAGCAGTTCTTC,CASSIRNRGHYNEQFF
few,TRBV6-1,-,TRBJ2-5,TGTGCCAGCAGTGCGGGATGGGTCCAAGAGACCCAGTACTTC,CASSAGWVQETQYF
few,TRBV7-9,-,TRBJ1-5,TGTGCCAGCAGCCCGGCATTGGACAGCCCACAGGATAGCAATCAGCCCCAGCATTTT,CASSPALDSPQDSNQPQHF
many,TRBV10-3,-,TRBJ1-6,TGTGCCATCAGTTCAGGGGACTCACCCCTCCACTTT,CAISSGDSPLHF
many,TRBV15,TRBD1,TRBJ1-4,TGTGCCACCAGCGGACAGGGTTGGGAAAAACTGTTTTTT,CATSGQGWEKLFF
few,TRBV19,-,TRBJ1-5,TGTGCCAGTGATCGTCTGGGAGGATCCAATCAGCCCCAGCATTTT,CASDRLGGSNQPQHF
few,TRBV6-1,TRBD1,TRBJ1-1,TGTGCCAGCAGTCGGACAGGGACCGAAGCTTTCTTT,CASSRTGTEAFF
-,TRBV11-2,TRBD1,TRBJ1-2,TGTGCCAGCAGCTTAGACCCGGGACAGGGGATCAACTATGGCTACACCTTC,CASSLDPGQGINYGYTF
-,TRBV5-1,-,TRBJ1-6,TGCGCCAGCAGCTTGACACCAACGGGGGGAAATTCACCCCTCCACTTT,CASSLTPTGGNSPLHF
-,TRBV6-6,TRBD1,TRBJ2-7,TGTGCCAGCAGTTCCCGGGACAGCACCTACGAGCAGTACTTC,CASSSRDSTYEQYF
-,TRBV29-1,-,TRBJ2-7,TGCAGCGTTGAAGAAGTCCCCGGGGGAGGCGAGCAGTACTTC,CSVEEVPGGGEQYF
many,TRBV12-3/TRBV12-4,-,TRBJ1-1,TGTGCCAGCAGTCCCCAGATGAACACTGAAGCTTTCTTT,CASSPQMNTEAFF